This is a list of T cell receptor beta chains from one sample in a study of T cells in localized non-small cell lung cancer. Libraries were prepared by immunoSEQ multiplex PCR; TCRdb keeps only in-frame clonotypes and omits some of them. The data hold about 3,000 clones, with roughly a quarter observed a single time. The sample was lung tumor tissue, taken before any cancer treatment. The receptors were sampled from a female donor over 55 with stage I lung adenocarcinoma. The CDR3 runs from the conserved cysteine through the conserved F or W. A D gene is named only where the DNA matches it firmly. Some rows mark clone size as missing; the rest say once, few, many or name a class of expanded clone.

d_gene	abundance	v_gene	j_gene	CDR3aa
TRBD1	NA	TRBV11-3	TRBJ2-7	CASSQRDSLYEQYF
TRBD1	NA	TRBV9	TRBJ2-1	CASSFTGVGEQFF
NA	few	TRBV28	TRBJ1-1	CATVLPGGGTEAFF
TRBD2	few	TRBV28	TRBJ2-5	CASSLGAGGFQETQYF
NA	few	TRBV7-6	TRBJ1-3	CASSSTIGGNTIYF
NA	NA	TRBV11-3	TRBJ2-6	CASSRTAGANVLTF
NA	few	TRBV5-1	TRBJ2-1	CASSLEPSAGGEQFF
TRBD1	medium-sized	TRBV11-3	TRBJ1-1	CASSPGQGVTEAFF
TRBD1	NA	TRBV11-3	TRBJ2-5	CASSPDRVQETQYF
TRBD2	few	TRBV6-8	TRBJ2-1	CASSSTSGGYNEQFF
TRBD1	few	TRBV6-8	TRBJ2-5	CASSHSRDRGRETQYF
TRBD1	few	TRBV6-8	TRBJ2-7	CASSYSGTGGSEQYF
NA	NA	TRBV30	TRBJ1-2	CAWRFGNYGYTF
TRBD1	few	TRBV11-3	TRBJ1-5	CASSFGRQGNQPQHF
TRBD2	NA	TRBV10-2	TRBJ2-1	CASSATSGRIHEQFF
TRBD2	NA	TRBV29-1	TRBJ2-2	CSVGLAGEIGELFF
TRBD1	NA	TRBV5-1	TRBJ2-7	CASSETGTRSEQYF
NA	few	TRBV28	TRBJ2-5	CASSPTKRAQYF
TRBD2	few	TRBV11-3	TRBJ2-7	CASSPGLAGDYEQYF
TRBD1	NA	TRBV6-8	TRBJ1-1	CASSLPGQAEAFF
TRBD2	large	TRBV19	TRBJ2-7	CASSTAGGTYEQYF
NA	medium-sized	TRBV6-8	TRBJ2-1	CASSHQGNNEQFF
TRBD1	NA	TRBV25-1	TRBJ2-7	CASSAPGQGVYEQYF
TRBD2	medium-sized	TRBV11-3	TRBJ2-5	CASSSRETPQTQYF
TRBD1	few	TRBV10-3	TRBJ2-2	CAIYRGNTGELFF
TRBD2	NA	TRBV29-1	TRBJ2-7	CSVEASGRGSYEQYF
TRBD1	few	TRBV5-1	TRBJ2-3	CASSFFGTASTDTQYF
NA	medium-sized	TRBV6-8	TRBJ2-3	CASRDTSTDTQYF
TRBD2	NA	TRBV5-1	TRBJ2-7	CASSFGGRSVLAGGPYEQYF
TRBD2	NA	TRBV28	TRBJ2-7	CASKEREGIYEQYF
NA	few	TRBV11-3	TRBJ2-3	CASSLGGRERLTDTQYF
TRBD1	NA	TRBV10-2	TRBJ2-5	CASSAPGTGTETQYF
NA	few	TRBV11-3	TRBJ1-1	CASSYVTRNTEAFF
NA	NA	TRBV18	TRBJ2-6	CASSPKTGRSSGANVLTF
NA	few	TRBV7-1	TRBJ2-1	CASSLSSYNEQFF
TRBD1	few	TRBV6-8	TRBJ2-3	CASSVGGGDTQYF
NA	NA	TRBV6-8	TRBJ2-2	CASNGLGAGNVGELFF
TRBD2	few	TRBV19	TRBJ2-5	CASSQLGLAGIQETQYF
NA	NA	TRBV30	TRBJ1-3	CAWSSVNGGNTIYF
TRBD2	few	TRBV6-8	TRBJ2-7	CAIGRLREGRYEQYF
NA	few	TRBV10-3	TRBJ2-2	CASGLSNTGELFF
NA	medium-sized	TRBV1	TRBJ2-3	CASSQVGGGSDTQYF
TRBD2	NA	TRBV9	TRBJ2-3	CASSTGLAPLTDTQYF
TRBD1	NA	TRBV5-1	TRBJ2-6	CASSGTGVGANVLTF
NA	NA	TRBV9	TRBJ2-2	CASSPRRGGELFF
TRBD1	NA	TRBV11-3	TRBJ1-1	CASSLEPGQGYTEAFF
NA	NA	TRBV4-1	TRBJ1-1	CASSHRVYTEAFF
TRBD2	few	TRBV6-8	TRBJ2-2	CASSYDLTSGTGELFF
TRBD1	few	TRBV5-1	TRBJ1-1	CASSPRGLVNTEAFF
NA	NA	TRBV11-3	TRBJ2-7	CASSFRADRTSRSYEQYF
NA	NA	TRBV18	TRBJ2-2	CASSPSSRVWDTGELFF
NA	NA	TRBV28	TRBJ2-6	CASSLLGVSGANVLTF
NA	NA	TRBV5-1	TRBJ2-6	CASGDGSSGANVLTF